The rows below give T cell receptor beta chains drawn from one sample of a study of technical replicates of blood from a handful of donors. Profiled with immunoSEQ multiplex PCR; TCRdb holds only in-frame clones, not every one. The sample yields over 50,000 clones, approximately 97% seen once. The sample was T cells isolated from PBMCs. These receptors all come from a human donor in good health. Each CDR3 is given with its conserved first and last residue. D genes are given only for firm matches. A row's size may be missing; if present it is once, few, many or a size class.

V: TRBV12-5
size: -
J: TRBJ2-5
D: -
DNA: TGTGCTAGTGGTTTGGTGCCGGACCAAGAGACCCAGTACTTC
CDR3: CASGLVPDQETQYF

V: TRBV6-4
size: once
J: TRBJ2-1
D: TRBD2
DNA: TGTGCCAGCACGGAGGGGACTAGCGGCTCCAATGAGCAGTTCTTC
CDR3: CASTEGTSGSNEQFF

V: TRBV6-5
size: once
J: TRBJ1-2
D: -
DNA: TGTGCCAGCATGGTCGGGATGGTGGGGGGAAATGGCTACACCTTC
CDR3: CASMVGMVGGNGYTF

V: TRBV5-4
size: -
J: TRBJ2-3
D: -
DNA: TGTGCCAGCAGCTTGGCCCAGGGGGGCCCTAGCACAGATACGCAGTATTTT
CDR3: CASSLAQGGPSTDTQYF

V: TRBV6-5
size: once
J: TRBJ1-1
D: TRBD1
DNA: TGTGCCAGCAGTTACTCCCAGGGGGCAGTGAACACTGAAGCTTTCTTT
CDR3: CASSYSQGAVNTEAFF

V: TRBV10-1
size: -
J: TRBJ2-5
D: -
DNA: TGCGCCAGCAGCGTTCAGGGGGGAGAGACCCAGTACTTC
CDR3: CASSVQGGETQYF

V: TRBV18
size: -
J: TRBJ1-4
D: -
DNA: TGTGCCAGCTCACCATCCGGGGTTGAAAAACTGTTTTTT
CDR3: CASSPSGVEKLFF

V: TRBV6-5
size: -
J: TRBJ2-5
D: -
DNA: TGTGCCAGCGGACAGCTAAAACCCCAAGAGACCCAGTACTTC
CDR3: CASGQLKPQETQYF

V: TRBV5-4
size: -
J: TRBJ2-2
D: TRBD1
DNA: TGTGCCAGCAGCTTGTGGCTTGACAGGGGTTTTGCGAAGCTGTTTTTT
CDR3: CASSLWLDRGFAKLFF

V: TRBV6-5
size: -
J: TRBJ2-3
D: -
DNA: TGTGCCAGCAGGTTACTCCTGGGGCTGGCAGATACGCAGTATTTT
CDR3: CASRLLLGLADTQYF

V: TRBV7-2
size: -
J: TRBJ2-3
D: -
DNA: TGTGCCAGCAGCTTATCCGGTAGTACCCCAGATACGCAGTATTTT
CDR3: CASSLSGSTPDTQYF

V: TRBV27
size: -
J: TRBJ1-1
D: -
DNA: TGTGCCAGCAGTTCGGGTGAGGCGACGAACACTGAAGCTTTCTTT
CDR3: CASSSGEATNTEAFF

V: TRBV12-5
size: -
J: TRBJ2-1
D: -
DNA: TGTGCTAGTGGGGGAGCTAACTTCCACTCCTACAATGAGCAGTTCTTC
CDR3: CASGGANFHSYNEQFF

V: TRBV13
size: -
J: TRBJ1-1
D: TRBD1
DNA: TGTGCCAGCAGCACACGACAGGGTGAAGCTTTCTTT
CDR3: CASSTRQGEAFF

V: TRBV28
size: -
J: TRBJ2-2
D: TRBD2
DNA: TGTGCCAGCAGCCGAACTGGGGAGTCAGGCGGGGGTCCGAACACCGGGGAGCTGTTTTTT
CDR3: CASSRTGESGGGPNTGELFF

V: TRBV4-1
size: -
J: TRBJ2-6
D: -
DNA: TGCGCCAGCAGCCGCCCCCCGGGTCAGGGGTACTCTGGGGCCAACGTCCTGACTTTC
CDR3: CASSRPPGQGYSGANVLTF

V: TRBV5-1
size: -
J: TRBJ2-7
D: -
DNA: TGCGCCAGCAGCCCAGGGGTCCCCGAGCAGTACTTC
CDR3: CASSPGVPEQYF

V: TRBV10-3
size: -
J: TRBJ2-1
D: -
DNA: TGTGCCATCAGTGAGTCTAAACTGGATGAGCAGTTCTTC
CDR3: CAISESKLDEQFF

V: TRBV6-6
size: -
J: TRBJ2-1
D: TRBD1
DNA: TGTGCCAGCAGTTTGAAGGGACAGGGTCTAAGTGAGCAGTTCTTC
CDR3: CASSLKGQGLSEQFF

V: TRBV7-7
size: -
J: TRBJ2-1
D: -
DNA: TGTGCCACCACCCGGTTTAGCTCCTACAATGAGCAGTTCTTC
CDR3: CATTRFSSYNEQFF

V: TRBV10-2
size: -
J: TRBJ1-5
D: TRBD1
DNA: TGCGCCAGCAGCCTGACAGGGGATCAGCCCCAGCATTTT
CDR3: CASSLTGDQPQHF

V: TRBV30
size: -
J: TRBJ1-2
D: -
DNA: TGTGCCTGGGGCGCAACTCGGGATCGAGGCTACACCTTC
CDR3: CAWGATRDRGYTF

V: TRBV9
size: -
J: TRBJ2-3
D: -
DNA: TGTGCCAGCAGCGCAGGACAGATAACAGATACGCAGTATTTT
CDR3: CASSAGQITDTQYF

V: TRBV18
size: -
J: TRBJ1-4
D: -
DNA: TGTGCCAGCTCGGTCAGGGACACAACTAATGAAAAACTGTTTTTT
CDR3: CASSVRDTTNEKLFF

V: TRBV27
size: -
J: TRBJ1-2
D: -
DNA: TGTGCCAGCAGTTTGGCCAGGCAACGTCTGACGAGTGGCTACACCTTC
CDR3: CASSLARQRLTSGYTF

V: TRBV29-1
size: -
J: TRBJ1-2
D: TRBD1
DNA: TGCAGCCCCATGCTGTTAAATAACAGGGGAGGCTACACCTTC
CDR3: CSPMLLNNRGGYTF

V: TRBV7-2
size: -
J: TRBJ1-1
D: -
DNA: TGTGCCAGCAGCTTAGCAGGGAGGGTGGGCACTGAAGCTTTCTTT
CDR3: CASSLAGRVGTEAFF

V: TRBV6-6
size: -
J: TRBJ1-1
D: -
DNA: TGTGCCAGCAGTTACCGGAGGGTCGGGAACACTGAAGCTTTCTTT
CDR3: CASSYRRVGNTEAFF

V: TRBV7-6
size: -
J: TRBJ1-1
D: -
DNA: TGTGCCAGCAGCTCCGGGACTTACACTGAAGCTTTCTTT
CDR3: CASSSGTYTEAFF

V: TRBV7-9
size: -
J: TRBJ2-7
D: TRBD2
DNA: TGTGCCAGCAGCTTCGGCGGGGGGAAGACTGGCGAGCAGTACTTC
CDR3: CASSFGGGKTGEQYF

V: TRBV27
size: -
J: TRBJ1-2
D: -
DNA: TGTGCCAGCAGCTCCTCCTGGACTCCCCGCGGTTACGGCTACACCTTC
CDR3: CASSSSWTPRGYGYTF

V: TRBV18
size: -
J: TRBJ1-2
D: TRBD1
DNA: TGTGCCAGCTCACCAACTGCGGACAGGAACTATGGCTACACCTTC
CDR3: CASSPTADRNYGYTF

V: TRBV7-2
size: -
J: TRBJ2-3
D: -
DNA: TGTGCCAGCACCCGCTACGGGGGCACAGATACGCAGTATTTT
CDR3: CASTRYGGTDTQYF

V: TRBV5-4
size: -
J: TRBJ2-1
D: -
DNA: TGTGCCAGCAGCACTCTCAATGAGCAGTTCTTC
CDR3: CASSTLNEQFF

V: TRBV6-5
size: -
J: TRBJ1-1
D: -
DNA: TGTGCCACCATGGATGTTGACTGTGAAGCTTTCTTT
CDR3: CATMDVDCEAFF

V: TRBV9
size: -
J: TRBJ2-5
D: TRBD2
DNA: TGTGCCAGCAGCGACAACTTTCTTATCGGGACTAGCGGGGGGGCGGTTGCGGAGACCCAGTACTTC
CDR3: CASSDNFLIGTSGGAVAETQYF

V: TRBV19
size: -
J: TRBJ2-2
D: TRBD1
DNA: TGTGCCAGTAGTTTGACAGGGGCGGGGACCGGGGAGCTGTTTTTT
CDR3: CASSLTGAGTGELFF

V: TRBV28
size: -
J: TRBJ1-5
D: -
DNA: TGTGCCAGCCACGATCCGGGTTATCAGCCCCAGCATTTT
CDR3: CASHDPGYQPQHF

V: TRBV5-1
size: once
J: TRBJ1-1
D: TRBD1
DNA: TGCGCCAGCAGCTTGAAGGGGGCGAAGAACACTGAAGCTTTCTTT
CDR3: CASSLKGAKNTEAFF

V: TRBV5-1
size: -
J: TRBJ1-1
D: TRBD1
DNA: TGCGCCAGCAGCTTGGAGTCTGAGGGACAGGGAGAAGCTTTCTTT
CDR3: CASSLESEGQGEAFF

V: TRBV4-2
size: -
J: TRBJ2-1
D: TRBD2
DNA: TGTGCCAGCAGCCAGGAGCGGGGACTATACAATGAGCAGTTCTTC
CDR3: CASSQERGLYNEQFF

V: TRBV6-1
size: -
J: TRBJ1-5
D: -
DNA: TGTGCCAGCAGTGTCCGGGATAATCAGCCCCAGCATTTT
CDR3: CASSVRDNQPQHF

V: TRBV10-1
size: -
J: TRBJ2-3
D: TRBD2
DNA: TGCGCCAGCTCCGGACTAGCGGGACCCACAGATACGCAGTATTTT
CDR3: CASSGLAGPTDTQYF

V: TRBV6-1
size: few
J: TRBJ1-4
D: -
DNA: TGTGCCAGCAGTGAAGGGCAGATGAAACTGTTTTTT
CDR3: CASSEGQMKLFF

V: TRBV11-3
size: -
J: TRBJ2-7
D: -
DNA: TGTGCCAGCAGCACTATAGCGGATCCCTACGAGCAGTACTTC
CDR3: CASSTIADPYEQYF

V: TRBV6-5
size: -
J: TRBJ1-5
D: -
DNA: TGTGCCAGCAGTTACTCGCCGGGGATGGATCAGCCCCAGCATTTT
CDR3: CASSYSPGMDQPQHF

V: TRBV19
size: -
J: TRBJ1-4
D: -
DNA: TGTGCCAGTAGTATATCCAGTAATGAAAAACTGTTTTTT
CDR3: CASSISSNEKLFF